This T cell receptor (beta chain) was identified during a study of T cell repertoires in cytomegalovirus infection. Study-wide context: It can be stated that public TCR beta signatures indicated CMV infection as well as a matching HLA type.

Ten or more counts support this clonotype. TCRdb processed the reads anew with MiXCR; each CDR3 protein has one entry. The table lists 150,000 to 200,000 distinct CDR3 sequences, about 30% of them singletons. The V and J ends lost 2 bases and 6 bases respectively, with 11 bases between them. CDR3 size: 14 residues. Germline V CDR1 and CDR2: MDHEN, SYDVKM. V and J are TRBV28 and TRBJ1-5, with D perhaps TRBD1 (5 bases). This clonotype originated in a human donor in good health (CMV status not recorded). Some clones in this sample may be carry-over from other donors' samples. The source material was PBMCs. Here the CDR3 DNA reads TGTGCCAGCAGTTTAGCAGGGTCTGGTCAGCCCCAGCATTTT. Its protein is CASSLAGSGQPQHF. Variable domain in full (rest from reference TRBV28 and TRBJ1-5): DVKVTQSSRYLVKRTGEKVFLECVQDMDHENMFWYRQDPGLGLRLIYFSYDVKMKEKGDIPEGYSVSREKKERFSLILESASTNQTSMYLCASSLAGSGQPQHFGDGTRLSIL.